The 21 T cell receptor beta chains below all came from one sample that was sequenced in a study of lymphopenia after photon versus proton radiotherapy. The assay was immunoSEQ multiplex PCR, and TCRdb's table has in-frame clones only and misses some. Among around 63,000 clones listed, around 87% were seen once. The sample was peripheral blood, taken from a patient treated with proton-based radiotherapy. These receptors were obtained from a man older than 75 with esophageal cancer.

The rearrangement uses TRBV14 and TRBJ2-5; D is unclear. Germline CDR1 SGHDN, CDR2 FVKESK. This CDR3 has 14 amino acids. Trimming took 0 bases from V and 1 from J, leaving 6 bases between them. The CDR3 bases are TGTGCCAGCAGCCAAGAACAGATCCAAGAGACCCAGTACTTC. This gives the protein CASSQEQIQETQYF.

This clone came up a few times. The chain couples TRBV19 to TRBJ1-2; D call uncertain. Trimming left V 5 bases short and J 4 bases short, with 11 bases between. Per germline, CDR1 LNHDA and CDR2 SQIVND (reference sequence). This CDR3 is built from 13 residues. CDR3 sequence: CASSPDIGYGYTF. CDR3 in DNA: TGTGCCAGTAGTCCCGACATCGGCTATGGCTACACCTTC.

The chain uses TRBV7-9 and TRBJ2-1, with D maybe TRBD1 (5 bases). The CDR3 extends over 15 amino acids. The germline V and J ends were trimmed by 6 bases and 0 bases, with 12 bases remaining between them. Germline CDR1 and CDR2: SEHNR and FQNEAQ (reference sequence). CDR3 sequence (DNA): TGTGCCAGCAGTATACAGGACGGCTCCTACAATGAGCAGTTCTTC. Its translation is CASSIQDGSYNEQFF.

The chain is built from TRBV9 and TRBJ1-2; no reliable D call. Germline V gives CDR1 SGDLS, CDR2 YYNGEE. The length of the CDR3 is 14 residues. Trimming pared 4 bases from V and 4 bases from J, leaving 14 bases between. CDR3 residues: CASSPDGFPYGYTF. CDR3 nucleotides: TGTGCCAGCAGCCCAGATGGGTTCCCCTATGGCTACACCTTC.

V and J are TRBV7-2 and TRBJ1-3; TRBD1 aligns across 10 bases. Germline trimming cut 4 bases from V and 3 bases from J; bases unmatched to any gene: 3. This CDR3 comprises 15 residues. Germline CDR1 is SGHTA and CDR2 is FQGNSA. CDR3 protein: CASSSTGGLGNTIYF. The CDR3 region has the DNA TGTGCCAGCAGCTCGACAGGGGGCCTTGGAAACACCATATATTTT.

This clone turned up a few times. CDR3 sequence: CASSTDTEAFF. In DNA form, the CDR3 reads TGTGCCAGCAGCACAGACACTGAAGCTTTCTTT. The chain employs TRBV13 and TRBJ1-1; D gene ambiguous. Germline V gene data show CDR1 as PRHDT and CDR2 as FYEKMQ (reference sequence). Trimming shortened V by 5 bases and J by 3 bases, and 4 bases separated the two germline ends. The CDR3 is 11 residues long.

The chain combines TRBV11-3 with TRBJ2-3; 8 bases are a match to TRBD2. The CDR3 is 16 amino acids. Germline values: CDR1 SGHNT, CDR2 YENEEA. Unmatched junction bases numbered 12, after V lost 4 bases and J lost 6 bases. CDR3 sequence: CASSSRLREEVDTQYF. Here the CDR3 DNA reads TGTGCCAGCAGCTCCCGCTTGCGGGAGGAGGTGGATACGCAGTATTTT.

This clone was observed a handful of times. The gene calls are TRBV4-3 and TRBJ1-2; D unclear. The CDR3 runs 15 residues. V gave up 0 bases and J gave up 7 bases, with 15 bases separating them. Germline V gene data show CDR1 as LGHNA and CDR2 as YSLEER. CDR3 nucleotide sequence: TGCGCCAGCAGCCAAGATCTAAAAGCTCTGGCTGGCTACACCTTC. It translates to CASSQDLKALAGYTF.

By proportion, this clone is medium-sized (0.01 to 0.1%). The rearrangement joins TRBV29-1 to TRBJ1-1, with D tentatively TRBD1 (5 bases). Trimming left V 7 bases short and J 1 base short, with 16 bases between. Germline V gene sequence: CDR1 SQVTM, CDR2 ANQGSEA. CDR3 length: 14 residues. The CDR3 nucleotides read TGCAGCGCTACACAGGTGGGGTCGAACACTGAAGCTTTCTTT. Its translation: CSATQVGSNTEAFF.

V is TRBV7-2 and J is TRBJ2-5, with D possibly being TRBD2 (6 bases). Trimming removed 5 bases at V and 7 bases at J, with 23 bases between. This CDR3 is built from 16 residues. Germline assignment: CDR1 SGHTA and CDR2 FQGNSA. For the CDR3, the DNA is TGTGCCAGCAGCACACTTCCCGGGACTCAGGGAGGGACCCAGTACTTC. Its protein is CASSTLPGTQGGTQYF.

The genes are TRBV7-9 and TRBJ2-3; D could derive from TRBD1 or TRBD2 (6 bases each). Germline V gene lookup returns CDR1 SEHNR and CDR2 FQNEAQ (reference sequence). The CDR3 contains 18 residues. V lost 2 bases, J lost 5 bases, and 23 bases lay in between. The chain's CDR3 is CASSLLSARGGRGDTQYF. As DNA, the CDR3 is TGTGCCAGCAGCTTATTATCGGCCCGAGGGGGGCGAGGAGATACGCAGTATTTT.

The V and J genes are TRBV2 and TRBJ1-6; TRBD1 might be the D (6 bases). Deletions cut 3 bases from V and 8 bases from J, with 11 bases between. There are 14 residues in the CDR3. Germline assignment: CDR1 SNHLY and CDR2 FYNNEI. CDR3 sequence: CASSEVGGDSPLHF. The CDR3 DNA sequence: TGTGCCAGCAGTGAGGTAGGGGGGGATTCACCCCTCCACTTT.

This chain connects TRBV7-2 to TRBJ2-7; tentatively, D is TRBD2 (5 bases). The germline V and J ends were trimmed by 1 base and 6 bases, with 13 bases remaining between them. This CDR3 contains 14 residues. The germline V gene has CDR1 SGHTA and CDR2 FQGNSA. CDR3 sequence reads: CASSLDGNPTEQYF. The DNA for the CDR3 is TGTGCCAGCAGCTTAGACGGGAACCCTACCGAGCAGTACTTC.

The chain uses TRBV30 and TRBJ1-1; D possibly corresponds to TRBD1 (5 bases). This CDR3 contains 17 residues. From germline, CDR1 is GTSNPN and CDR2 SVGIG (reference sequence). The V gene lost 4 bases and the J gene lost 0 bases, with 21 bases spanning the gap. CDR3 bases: TGTGCCTGGAATACCCTCCCTTCTTGGGGCATGAACACTGAAGCTTTCTTT. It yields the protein CAWNTLPSWGMNTEAFF.

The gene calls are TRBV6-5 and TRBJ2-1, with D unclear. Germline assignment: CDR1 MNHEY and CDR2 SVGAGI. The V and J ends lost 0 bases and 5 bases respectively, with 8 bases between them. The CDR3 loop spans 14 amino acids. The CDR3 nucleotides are TGTGCCAGCAGTTACTCCCGTGGCCACAATGAGCAGTTCTTC. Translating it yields CASSYSRGHNEQFF.

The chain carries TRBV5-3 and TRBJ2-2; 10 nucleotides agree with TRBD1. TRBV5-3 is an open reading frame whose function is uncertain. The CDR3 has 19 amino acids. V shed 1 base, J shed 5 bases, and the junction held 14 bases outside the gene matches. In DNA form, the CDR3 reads TGTGCCAGAAGCTTGAGAGACATCGACAGGGGGCTATGGACCGGGGAGCTGTTTTTT. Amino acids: CARSLRDIDRGLWTGELFF.

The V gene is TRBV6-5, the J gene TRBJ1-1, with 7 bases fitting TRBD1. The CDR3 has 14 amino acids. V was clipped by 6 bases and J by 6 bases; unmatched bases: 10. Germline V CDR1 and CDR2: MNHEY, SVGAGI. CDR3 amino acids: CASRLQGTAPEAFF. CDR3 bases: TGTGCCAGCAGGCTACAGGGGACGGCCCCTGAAGCTTTCTTT.

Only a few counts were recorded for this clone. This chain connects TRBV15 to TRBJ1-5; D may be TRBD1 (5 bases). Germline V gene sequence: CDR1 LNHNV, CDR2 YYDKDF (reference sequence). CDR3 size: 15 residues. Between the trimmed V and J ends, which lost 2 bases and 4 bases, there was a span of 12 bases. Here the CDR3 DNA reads TGTGCCACCAGCAGATTAAGGGGCGTTAATCAGCCCCAGCATTTT. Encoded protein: CATSRLRGVNQPQHF. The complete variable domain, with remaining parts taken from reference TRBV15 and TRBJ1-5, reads DAMVIQNPRYQVTQFGKPVTLSCSQTLNHNVMYWYQQKSSQAPKLLFHYYDKDFNNEADTPDNFQSRRPNTSFCFLDIRSPGLGDTAMYLCATSRLRGVNQPQHFGDGTRLSIL.

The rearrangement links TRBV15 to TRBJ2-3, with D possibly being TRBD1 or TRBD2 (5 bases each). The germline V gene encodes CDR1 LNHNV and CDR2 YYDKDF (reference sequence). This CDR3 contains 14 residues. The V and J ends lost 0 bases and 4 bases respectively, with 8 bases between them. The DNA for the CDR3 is TGTGCCACCAGCAGAGATTTGGGACCAGATACGCAGTATTTT. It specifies CATSRDLGPDTQYF. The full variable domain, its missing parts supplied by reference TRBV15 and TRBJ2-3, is DAMVIQNPRYQVTQFGKPVTLSCSQTLNHNVMYWYQQKSSQAPKLLFHYYDKDFNNEADTPDNFQSRRPNTSFCFLDIRSPGLGDTAMYLCATSRDLGPDTQYFGPGTRLTVL.

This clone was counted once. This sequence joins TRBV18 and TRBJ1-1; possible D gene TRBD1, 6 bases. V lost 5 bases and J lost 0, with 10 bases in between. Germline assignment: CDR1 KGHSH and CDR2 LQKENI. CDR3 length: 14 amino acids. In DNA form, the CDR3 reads TGTGCCAGCTCAGCCAGGGGCATGAACACTGAAGCTTTCTTT. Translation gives CASSARGMNTEAFF.

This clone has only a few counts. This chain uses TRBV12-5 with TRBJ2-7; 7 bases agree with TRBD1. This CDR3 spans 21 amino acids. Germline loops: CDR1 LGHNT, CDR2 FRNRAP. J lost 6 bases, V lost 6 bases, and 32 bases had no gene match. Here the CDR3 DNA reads TGTGCTAGTGGCTTCCATATGTTTAGGCTTGGCTTTGGGCAGGGGGTGTTCGAGCAGTACTTC. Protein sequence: CASGFHMFRLGFGQGVFEQYF.